This entry lists 22 T cell receptor beta chains sequenced from one sample in a study of T cells in Graves' hyperthyroidism and ophthalmopathy. There were TCR beta CDR3 regions amplified from RNA transcripts. First-round RT-PCR targeting the TCR CDR3 was performed with the HTBI primer set. TCRdb reprocessed the multiplex PCR reads with MiXCR, giving one entry per CDR3 protein. The data contain around 340,000 distinct CDR3 sequences, approximately 18% of them singletons. Material: blood. These receptors were taken from a woman in her 50s with Graves' hyperthyroidism.

This chain connects TRBV28 to TRBJ1-2; possible D gene TRBD1, 5 bases. Between the trimmed V and J ends, which lost 5 bases and 3 bases, there was a span of 16 bases. This CDR3 is built from 15 residues. The germline V gene encodes CDR1 MDHEN and CDR2 SYDVKM. The CDR3 coding sequence is TGTGCCAGCAGTACCCCGGGACCCGGAGACTATGGCTACACCTTC. Translating it yields CASSTPGPGDYGYTF.

This clonotype was observed a handful of times. The CDR3 region is CASSFLGNTGELFF. DNA of the CDR3: TGTGCCAGCAGCTTCCTCGGGAACACCGGGGAGCTGTTTTTT. The chain recombines TRBV11-1 with TRBJ2-2; D uncertain. The ends were cut back, 3 bases at V and 1 base at J, with 6 bases in the middle. The CDR3 extends over 14 amino acids. Germline V lookup: CDR1 SGHAT, CDR2 FQDESV (reference sequence).

The chain links TRBV27 to TRBJ1-4; D not resolved. V lost 4 bases and J 8 bases, leaving 11 bases between the germline ends. This CDR3 contains 13 residues. Germline V gene lookup returns CDR1 MNHEY and CDR2 SMNVEV (reference sequence). The DNA of the CDR3 is TGTGCCAGCAGTTACCGGGGTGGCGAAAAACTGTTTTTT. Translating it yields CASSYRGGEKLFF.

In its sample, this clonotype was seen many times. CDR3 loop: CASNFMNYRNQPQHF. CDR3 nucleotide sequence: TGTGCCAGCAATTTTATGAATTACAGGAATCAGCCCCAGCATTTT. This chain joins TRBV28 and TRBJ1-5, with D possibly being TRBD1 (5 bases). V was clipped by 7 bases and J by 4 bases, with 17 bases between them. Germline CDR1 and CDR2: MDHEN and SYDVKM. There are 15 residues in the CDR3.

The chain links TRBV7-2 to TRBJ1-4; TRBD1 might be the D (6 bases). Deletions cut 5 bases from V and 3 bases from J, with 13 bases between. CDR1 and CDR2 (germline): SGHTA, FQGNSA. This CDR3 spans 15 amino acids. The CDR3 region has the DNA TGTGCCAGCAGCCCCCGGGGGCCCCCTAATGAAAAACTGTTTTTT. This codes for CASSPRGPPNEKLFF.

This clonotype turned up a few times. The chain couples TRBV6-1 to TRBJ2-7; no reliable D call. CDR1 is MNHNS and CDR2 is SASEGT in the germline V gene. The V gene lost 4 bases and the J gene lost 2 bases, with 12 bases spanning the gap. The length of the CDR3 is 14 residues. CDR3 nucleotide sequence: TGTGCCAGCAGTGCAAATACTGGGGCCTACGAGCAGTACGTC. It codes for CASSANTGAYEQYV.

This clonotype was seen only a few times. The chain links TRBV9 to TRBJ1-4; D gene ambiguous. The CDR3 extends over 12 amino acids. The V end was cut by 0 bases, the J end by 7 bases, with 4 bases between. Germline values: CDR1 SGDLS, CDR2 YYNGEE. The CDR3 DNA follows: TGTGCCAGCAGCGTAGCAGGTGAAAAACTGTTTTTT. Protein product: CASSVAGEKLFF.

About this clonotype itself: A read error may produce the germline difference seen at one junction end. The chain couples TRBV20-1 to TRBJ2-1; 11 bases are a match to TRBD2. Germline-derived CDR1 and CDR2 are DFQATT and SNEGSKA (reference sequence). CDR3 length: 17 residues. The CDR3 region has the DNA TGCAGTGTCGAGAGGGGGCTAGCGGGGGGCCTATACAATGAGCAGTCCTTC. Translated, it gives CSVERGLAGGLYNEQSF.

The gene calls are TRBV20-1 and TRBJ1-6, with D possibly being TRBD1 (6 bases). This CDR3 spans 16 amino acids. Trimming cost V 6 bases and J 1 base, with 16 bases left between them. Germline lookup yields CDR1 DFQATT and CDR2 SNEGSKA (reference sequence). The CDR3 bases are TGCAGTGCACTGTACAGGGTAGGATCCTATAATTCACCCCTCCACTTT. This sequence encodes CSALYRVGSYNSPLHF.

This clonotype occurred many times. The rearrangement links TRBV7-2 to TRBJ2-1; 7 nucleotides align to TRBD2. V lost 11 bases, J lost 5 bases, and 6 bases stayed unmatched. In germline, CDR1 is SGHTA, CDR2 FQGNSA. CDR3 size: 12 residues. The CDR3 region is CAEAGPHNEQFF. The CDR3 region has the DNA TGTGCCGAAGCGGGGCCCCACAATGAGCAGTTCTTC.

The sample holds a few counts of this clonotype. Written as DNA, the CDR3 is TGCAGTGCTAGTAGCGGGAACACCACCGTTAGCTCCTACAATGAGCAGTTCTTC. Translating it yields CSASSGNTTVSSYNEQFF. V gene TRBV20-1 combines with J gene TRBJ2-1; TRBD2 aligns across 8 bases. This CDR3 is built from 18 residues. CDR1 and CDR2 (germline): DFQATT, SNEGSKA (reference sequence). The J segment lost 0 bases and the V segment lost 3 bases, leaving 13 bases of the junction unmatched.

In its sample, this clonotype was seen many times. The rearrangement joins TRBV6-1 to TRBJ2-7; tentatively, D is TRBD1 (5 bases). This CDR3 has 13 amino acids. Germline V CDR1 and CDR2: MNHNS, SASEGT. Trimming removed 8 bases at V and 1 base at J, with 12 bases between. In DNA form, the CDR3 reads TGTGCCAGCCGAACAGGTTATTCCTACGAGCAGTACGTC. The encoded protein is CASRTGYSYEQYV.

This clonotype was detected only a few times. The final CDR3 position lacks the conserved phenylalanine or tryptophan, pointing to a likely read error. The chain links TRBV2 to TRBJ1-1; D remains ambiguous. The CDR3 has 14 amino acids. Germline-derived CDR1 and CDR2 are SNHLY and FYNNEI. V was clipped by 7 bases and J by 0 bases, with 12 bases between them. The chain's CDR3 is CASTETVLNTEAFL. In DNA form, the CDR3 reads TGTGCCAGCACCGAAACAGTGCTGAACACTGAAGCTTTCCTT.

This clonotype has a count of ten or more. The chain links TRBV7-2 to TRBJ2-3, with D tentatively TRBD1 (6 bases). Trimming removed 6 bases from V and 2 bases from J, with 15 bases in between. The CDR3 consists of 15 residues. Germline-derived CDR1 and CDR2 are SGHTA and FQGNSA. The DNA of the CDR3 is TGTGCCAGCAGTTTCACCGGGACATTCACAGATACGCAGTATTTT. As protein: CASSFTGTFTDTQYF.

This clonotype has more than one count but fewer than ten. A much larger clone is a single base away; this may be a read error. The chain recombines TRBV28 with TRBJ2-3; maybe TRBD2 (5 bases). Trimming shortened V by 0 bases and J by 1 base, and 11 bases separated the two germline ends. This CDR3 comprises 16 residues. CDR1 and CDR2 (germline): MDHEN, SYDVKM. The CDR3 region is CASSLWEARGTDTQYF. CDR3 nucleotides: TGTGCCAGCAGTTTATGGGAGGCGCGAGGCACAGATACGCAGTATTTT.

As to this clonotype: Mismatch with germline at one junction end may stem from a read error. V gene TRBV9 combines with J gene TRBJ2-3; D tentatively fits TRBD1 or TRBD2 (5 bases each). The CDR3 sequence is 15 residues long. The germline gives CDR1 SGDLS, CDR2 YYNGEE. The CDR3 spells CAGSVEGRVADTQYF. The DNA of the CDR3 is TGTGCCGGCAGCGTAGAGGGGCGGGTGGCAGATACGCAGTATTTT.

The chain joins TRBV18 to TRBJ2-1; 9 nucleotides match TRBD2. This CDR3 has 15 amino acids. Germline trimming cut 8 bases from V and 7 bases from J; bases unmatched to any gene: 12. CDR1 and CDR2 (germline): KGHSH, LQKENI. The CDR3, as DNA: TGTGCCAGCGCCCCAGGGTACGCGGGGGGGAATGAGCAGTTCTTC. Its protein product is CASAPGYAGGNEQFF.

In its sample, this clonotype was seen many times. The chain combines TRBV6-1 with TRBJ2-1; 9 bases agree with TRBD2. This CDR3 has 14 amino acids. Trimming took 6 bases from V and 6 from J; bases not matched to a gene: 6. The V gene's germline CDR1 is MNHNS and CDR2 SASEGT. CDR3 protein: CASRRGTSPNEQFF. DNA of the CDR3: TGTGCCAGCAGGCGGGGGACTAGCCCCAATGAGCAGTTCTTC.

This clonotype has ten or more counts. The rearrangement links TRBV29-1 to TRBJ1-2; D not resolved. Trimming left V 0 bases short and J 4 bases short, with 15 bases between. The CDR3 runs 15 residues. Germline CDR1 SQVTM, CDR2 ANQGSEA. The CDR3, as DNA: TGCAGCGTTGAAGATGTTCGCCGACGAGGCTATGGCTACACCTTC. Translation: CSVEDVRRRGYGYTF.

This clonotype has a count of ten or more. The rearrangement uses TRBV6-2 or TRBV6-3 and TRBJ1-6; the D gene is possibly TRBD1 (5 bases). This CDR3 has 14 amino acids. The V end lost 6 bases, the J end lost 9 bases, and 15 bases lay between the germline ends. Germline V lookup: CDR1 MNHEY, CDR2 SVGEGT. The CDR3 loop is CASRLTEGGSPLHF. The CDR3 DNA is TGTGCCAGCAGGCTGACAGAGGGAGGTTCACCCCTCCACTTT.

This clonotype has ten or more counts. CDR3 residues: CASSQAGSREQYF. DNA of the CDR3: TGTGCCAGCAGCCAAGCGGGTAGTCGGGAGCAGTACTTC. The V and J genes are TRBV3-1 and TRBJ2-7, with D uncertain. The CDR3 has 13 residues. Trimming cost V 1 base and J 7 bases, with 11 bases left between them. Germline loops: CDR1 LGHDT, CDR2 YNNKEL (reference sequence).

This clonotype was counted a single time. This probably arose from a read error, given a far larger clone one base away. CDR3 coding DNA: TGTGCCAGCAGTCTCGGGACCTCGGGCACAGATTCGCAGTATTTT. As protein: CASSLGTSGTDSQYF. V is TRBV6-1 and J is TRBJ2-3, with D perhaps matching TRBD1 or TRBD2 (5 bases each). Germline V CDR1 and CDR2: MNHNS, SASEGT. This CDR3 is 15 amino acids long.